The 22 T cell receptor beta chains below were found in one sample sequenced in a study of cytomegalovirus exposure and HLA in healthy donors. The PCR made use of 60 Vbeta and 13 Jbeta primers. Clones were sequenced by immunoSEQ multiplex PCR, and TCRdb holds only the in-frame ones, with some missing. The sample table sets out more than 100,000 clones. Sequencing was performed on PBMCs. The receptors shown here come from a man younger than 35 in good health and CMV-seronegative.

The chain links TRBV5-1 to TRBJ2-7; D not resolved. Trimming left V 3 bases short and J 0 bases short, with 10 bases between. This CDR3 has 14 amino acids. Germline V lookup: CDR1 SGHRS, CDR2 YFSETQ. The CDR3 DNA sequence: TGCGCCAGCAGCTATCACCTTAGCTCCTACGAGCAGTACTTC. Encoded protein: CASSYHLSSYEQYF.

The chain recombines TRBV7-9 with TRBJ1-2, with D possibly being TRBD1 (5 bases). The CDR3 is 15 amino acids. V was trimmed by 5 bases and J by 0 bases, leaving 13 bases between them. Germline CDR1 SEHNR, CDR2 FQNEAQ (reference sequence). DNA of the CDR3: TGTGCCAGCAGCCCACAGGTGATAGCTAACTATGGCTACACCTTC. It translates to CASSPQVIANYGYTF.

This chain links TRBV6-6 with TRBJ1-1; D is ambiguous. Trimming removed 6 bases at V and 0 bases at J, with 8 bases between. CDR3 length: 13 amino acids. Germline lookup yields CDR1 MNHNY and CDR2 SVGAGI (reference sequence). This chain's CDR3 is CASRTDLNTEAFF. CDR3 DNA sequence: TGTGCCAGCAGGACGGACTTGAACACTGAAGCTTTCTTT.

The chain uses TRBV6-1 and TRBJ1-1, with D perhaps matching TRBD1 (5 bases). V lost 0 bases and J 5 bases, leaving 10 bases between the germline ends. The CDR3 consists of 14 residues. Germline V CDR1 and CDR2: MNHNS, SASEGT. This CDR3 is CASSEARGGTEAFF. The CDR3 DNA reads TGTGCCAGCAGTGAAGCAAGGGGAGGGACTGAAGCTTTCTTT.

The chain employs TRBV25-1 and TRBJ1-2; D might be TRBD1 (6 bases). V gave up 3 bases and J gave up 2 bases, with 13 bases separating them. Germline CDR1 and CDR2: MGHDK and SYGVNS. The CDR3 length is 15 residues. CDR3 region: CASSEGHPKNYGYTF. As DNA, the CDR3 is TGTGCCAGCAGTGAGGGACACCCGAAGAACTATGGCTACACCTTC.

The J gene is TRBJ2-3, the V gene TRBV15; 7 nucleotides align to TRBD2. The CDR3 is 15 amino acids. V lost 1 base and J lost 4; bases outside the gene matches: 5. Germline V gene lookup returns CDR1 LNHNV and CDR2 YYDKDF (reference sequence). CDR3 residues: CATSRASGTSDTQYF. In DNA form, the CDR3 reads TGTGCCACCAGCAGAGCGAGCGGGACTTCAGATACGCAGTATTTT.

The chain combines TRBV5-1 with TRBJ2-7; tentative D call: TRBD1 (6 bases). The CDR3 consists of 17 residues. CDR1 SGHRS and CDR2 YFSETQ come from the germline V gene. Trimming stripped 0 bases from V and 2 bases from J, with 18 bases between. CDR3 protein: CASSLGLGQIGTYEQYF. CDR3 in DNA: TGCGCCAGCAGCTTGGGGCTAGGACAGATAGGTACCTACGAGCAGTACTTC.

The V gene is TRBV7-9, the J gene TRBJ2-5; no firm D call. The germline V gene has CDR1 SEHNR and CDR2 FQNEAQ (reference sequence). Deletions cut 3 bases from V and 5 bases from J, with 4 bases between. The CDR3 covers 11 residues. This CDR3 reads CASSFVETQYF. CDR3 coding DNA: TGTGCCAGCAGCTTCGTCGAGACCCAGTACTTC.

The genes are TRBV27 and TRBJ1-5, with a possible D match to TRBD1 (6 bases). The CDR3 runs 14 residues. Germline V gene data show CDR1 as MNHEY and CDR2 as SMNVEV (reference sequence). V was clipped by 5 bases and J by 2 bases, with 10 bases between them. In DNA, the CDR3 is TGTGCCAGCAGTATGGCAGGGGGCAATCAGCCCCAGCATTTT. The encoded protein is CASSMAGGNQPQHF.

V is TRBV11-2 and J is TRBJ2-3; 8 bases agree with TRBD2. This CDR3 comprises 16 residues. Germline-derived CDR1 and CDR2 are SGHAT and FQNNGV. The J segment lost 2 bases and the V segment lost 2 bases, leaving 6 bases of the junction unmatched. Written as DNA, the CDR3 is TGTGCCAGCAGCTTATGGGGCGGGGGGCCCACAGATACGCAGTATTTT. Amino acid sequence: CASSLWGGGPTDTQYF.

The gene calls are TRBV11-2 and TRBJ2-7, with TRBD1 matching over 9 bases. Looked up from germline, CDR1 is SGHAT and CDR2 is FQNNGV. The CDR3 loop spans 13 amino acids. V dropped 6 bases and J dropped 4; count of bases not matched to a gene: 4. The CDR3 region has the DNA TGTGCCAGCAGGGGGACAGGGACATACGAGCAGTACTTC. Its protein is CASRGTGTYEQYF.

This rearrangement joins TRBV7-6 to TRBJ2-7, with 10 bases aligning to TRBD2. The germline V gene encodes CDR1 SGHVS and CDR2 FNYEAQ. With V trimmed by 0 bases and J by 5 bases, 7 bases remained unmatched. The CDR3 is 16 amino acids. As DNA, the CDR3 is TGTGCCAGCAGCTTAGCCCTAGCGGGAGAGCGTCACGAGCAGTACTTC. Protein: CASSLALAGERHEQYF.

The V and J genes are TRBV11-3 and TRBJ2-3; 12 bases map to TRBD1. Per germline, CDR1 SGHNT and CDR2 YENEEA. CDR3 length: 16 residues. V shed 5 bases, J shed 5 bases, and the junction held 8 bases outside the gene matches. CDR3 sequence: CASSPSGTGGLDTQYF. CDR3 nucleotides: TGTGCCAGCAGCCCCTCCGGGACAGGGGGCCTAGATACGCAGTATTTT.

The chain couples TRBV5-1 to TRBJ1-1; no reliable D call. The germline CDR1 and CDR2 sequences are SGHRS and YFSETQ. This CDR3 region has 15 residues. Trimming took 4 bases from V and 9 from J, leaving 22 bases between them. The CDR3 reads CASSRMGGGLGKAFF. The CDR3 nucleotides are TGCGCCAGCAGCCGGATGGGAGGTGGCTTGGGGAAAGCTTTCTTT.

This chain joins TRBV7-9 and TRBJ1-1; D is perhaps TRBD1 (5 bases). CDR3 length equals 16 residues. V was pared by 7 bases and J by 1 base, with 19 bases between. CDR1 and CDR2 from the germline V gene are SEHNR and FQNEAQ (reference sequence). CDR3 region: CASTLSGGGGNTEAFF. The CDR3, as DNA: TGTGCCAGCACCCTTTCCGGGGGGGGAGGGAACACTGAAGCTTTCTTT.

This sequence joins TRBV5-4 and TRBJ2-2; possible D gene TRBD2, 6 bases. This CDR3 comprises 14 residues. V dropped 4 bases and J dropped 4 bases, with 11 bases sitting between them. The V gene's germline CDR1 is SGHNT and CDR2 YYREEE (reference sequence). In DNA, the CDR3 is TGTGCCAGCAGCCGTCGGGACTTCACCGGGGAGCTGTTTTTT. Translated: CASSRRDFTGELFF.

This sequence joins TRBV6-5 and TRBJ2-7, with TRBD1 identical over 7 bases. The CDR3 has 12 residues. V lost 6 bases to trimming and J lost 6 bases; unmatched junction nucleotides: 5. The germline gives CDR1 MNHEY, CDR2 SVGAGI. The CDR3 coding sequence is TGTGCCAGCAGCAGACAGGGATTCGAGCAGTACTTC. This translates into CASSRQGFEQYF.

The rearrangement joins TRBV28 to TRBJ2-5, with 7 nucleotides matching TRBD2. The ends lost 2 bases at V and 5 bases at J; junction bases unmatched: 2. This CDR3 has 13 residues. Germline V gene lookup returns CDR1 MDHEN and CDR2 SYDVKM. Here the CDR3 DNA reads TGTGCCAGCAGTTTAACCGGGGGGGAGACCCAGTACTTC. Translating gives CASSLTGGETQYF.

V is TRBV28 and J is TRBJ2-5; TRBD2 agrees at 12 bases. Near its end, the DNA agrees better with TRBJ2-7, so the J call may be wrong. The germline V gene has CDR1 MDHEN and CDR2 SYDVKM. This CDR3 spans 14 amino acids. CDR3 in amino acids: CASSLAGGPDEQYF. The DNA for the CDR3 is TGTGCCAGCAGTCTAGCGGGAGGGCCCGACGAGCAGTACTTC.

The rearrangement links TRBV2 to TRBJ2-1; 11 bases line up with TRBD1. With 6 bases clipped from V and 9 bases from J, the junction kept 10 bases outside the gene matches. The CDR3 totals 15 residues. Germline CDR1 SNHLY, CDR2 FYNNEI. CDR3 DNA sequence: TGTGCCAGCAGCCTGGACAGGGGGCTGAGATTTGAGCAGTTCTTC. This codes for CASSLDRGLRFEQFF.

The chain uses TRBV11-2 and TRBJ1-1; D ambiguous. The CDR3 is 15 amino acids. In germline, CDR1 is SGHAT, CDR2 FQNNGV. Trimming shortened V by 0 bases and J by 3 bases, and 11 bases separated the two germline ends. CDR3 coding DNA: TGTGCCAGCAGCTTAGAAGGGAGGCCGGACACTGAAGCTTTCTTT. Translation: CASSLEGRPDTEAFF. The full variable domain, in which reference TRBV11-2 and TRBJ1-1 provide the parts outside the CDR3, is EAGVAQSPRYKIIEKRQSVAFWCNPISGHATLYWYQQILGQGPKLLIQFQNNGVVDDSQLPKDRFSAERLKGVDSTLKIQPAKLEDSAVYLCASSLEGRPDTEAFFGQGTRLTVV.

The V call is TRBV6-5, the J call TRBJ1-3, with D perhaps matching TRBD1 (6 bases). Trimming cost V 0 bases and J 3 bases, with 12 bases left between them. Germline lookup yields CDR1 MNHEY and CDR2 SVGAGI. The CDR3 covers 16 residues. CDR3 in DNA: TGTGCCAGCAGTTACTCGCCACAGGGTGGTGGAAACACCATATATTTT. Translating gives CASSYSPQGGGNTIYF.